A single sample gave rise to the 17 T cell receptor beta chains below, sequenced in a study of vaccination effects on CD4 cells after COVID-19. This table comes from immunoSEQ multiplex PCR, and its TCRdb copy is limited to in-frame clones, with some not included. The sample has 25,000 to 30,000 clones, more than 65% seen once. Antigen-specific CD4+ T cells were first expanded with viral peptide pools by the ViraFEST assay and only then sequenced. Culture proceeded for approximately 9 days, and CD4+ T cells were then isolated. Vaccination of participants consisted of two doses of either the BNT162b2 or mRNA-1273 vaccine. Antigen specificity for these receptors is unknown. The sequencing used CD4+ T cells from PBMCs cultured with HCoV-229E spike peptides, collected after COVID-19 vaccination. The source of these receptors is a human donor who received a COVID-19 vaccine.

This chain joins TRBV30 and TRBJ1-3, with 8 bases that match TRBD1. Germline assignment: CDR1 GTSNPN and CDR2 SVGIG (reference sequence). The CDR3 runs 13 residues. The junction had 2 bases not matched to a gene; V was cut back by 5 bases and J by 2 bases. The CDR3 region is CAWARGPGNTIYF. The DNA for the CDR3 is TGTGCCTGGGCCAGGGGGCCTGGAAACACCATATATTTT.

This clone has more than one count but fewer than ten. The genes are TRBV7-2 and TRBJ1-5, with TRBD1 as a possible D gene (5 bases). CDR3 length: 13 amino acids. The V gene's germline CDR1 is SGHTA and CDR2 FQGNSA. The V end lost 2 bases, the J end lost 5 bases, and 7 bases lay between the germline ends. The CDR3 DNA is TGTGCCAGCAGCTTACGACAGTATCAGCCCCAGCATTTT. Translated, it gives CASSLRQYQPQHF.

The chain combines TRBV5-1 with TRBJ2-5; D is ambiguous. Germline lookup yields CDR1 SGHRS and CDR2 YFSETQ. Trimming removed 2 bases at V and 5 bases at J, with 10 bases between. The CDR3 extends over 13 amino acids. CDR3 nucleotides: TGCGCCAGCAGCTTAGGAGTGGAGGAGACCCAGTACTTC. It translates to CASSLGVEETQYF.

The rearrangement links TRBV3-1 (or the pseudogene TRBV3-2) to TRBJ1-2; no clear D gene. V was clipped by 1 base and J by 13 bases, with 13 bases between them. Germline CDR1 LGHDT, CDR2 YNNKEL (reference sequence). CDR3 length: 12 residues. The CDR3 sequence is CASSQGGPVVTF. The CDR3 bases are TGTGCCAGCAGCCAAGGTGGCCCGGTCGTCACCTTC.

The V call is TRBV7-9, the J call TRBJ1-6; TRBD1 matches at 9 bases. V was clipped by 4 bases and J by 3 bases; unmatched bases: 4. The CDR3 is 16 amino acids. Germline CDR1 SEHNR, CDR2 FQNEAQ (reference sequence). This CDR3 reads CASSSGTGYYNSPLHF. The CDR3 DNA reads TGTGCCAGCAGCTCCGGGACAGGGTACTATAATTCACCCCTCCACTTT.

This clone was recorded a few times. This sequence joins TRBV7-9 and TRBJ2-2; tentatively, D is TRBD1 or TRBD2 (5 bases each). Trimming took 1 base from V and 6 from J, leaving 9 bases between them. Germline CDR1 is SEHNR and CDR2 is FQNEAQ (reference sequence). CDR3 length: 14 amino acids. For the CDR3, the DNA is TGTGCCAGCAGCTTAGGGTGGGACGCCGGGGAGCTGTTTTTT. Translation gives CASSLGWDAGELFF.

This clone has only a few counts. The CDR3 protein is CASSEVLAGADTQYF. The CDR3 region has the DNA TGTGCCAGCAGCGAAGTGCTAGCGGGGGCAGATACGCAGTATTTT. The chain uses TRBV3-1 (or the pseudogene TRBV3-2) and TRBJ2-3, with 10 bases matching TRBD2. Looked up from germline, CDR1 is LGHDT and CDR2 is YNNKEL (reference sequence). V dropped 5 bases and J dropped 4; count of bases not matched to a gene: 6. This CDR3 is built from 15 residues.

The chain joins TRBV6-5 to TRBJ2-1; 9 positions agree with TRBD2. The ends lost 4 bases at V and 2 bases at J; junction bases unmatched: 6. Germline V gene lookup returns CDR1 MNHEY and CDR2 SVGAGI. This CDR3 comprises 16 residues. The CDR3 DNA sequence: TGTGCCAGCAGTTCTCTAGCGGGAAAAACCTACAATGAGCAGTTCTTC. This encodes CASSSLAGKTYNEQFF.

This clone was seen only a few times. The genes are TRBV19 and TRBJ2-7, with 10 bases lining up with TRBD1. J lost 4 bases, V lost 5 bases, and 8 bases had no gene match. The germline CDR1 and CDR2 sequences are LNHDA and SQIVND (reference sequence). This CDR3 is 15 amino acids long. CDR3 region: CASSAQTGGVYEQYF. The DNA of the CDR3 is TGTGCCAGTAGTGCCCAGACAGGGGGCGTTTACGAGCAGTACTTC.

The V call is TRBV3-1 (or the pseudogene TRBV3-2), the J call TRBJ2-2; maybe TRBD2 (6 bases). Germline V gene data show CDR1 as LGHDT and CDR2 as YNNKEL (reference sequence). The CDR3 has 13 residues. With 7 bases removed from V and 7 bases from J, the gap between germline ends came to 13 bases. CDR3 nucleotides: TGTGCCAGCAACCGGGGGTTGGTCGGGGAGCTGTTTTTT. This translates into CASNRGLVGELFF.

The chain couples TRBV5-1 to TRBJ1-1; tentatively, D is TRBD1 (6 bases). CDR1 SGHRS and CDR2 YFSETQ come from the germline V gene. Deletions cut 1 base from V and 4 bases from J, with 14 bases between. This CDR3 is built from 15 residues. CDR3 sequence reads: CASSLLGFRGTEAFF. CDR3 sequence (DNA): TGCGCCAGCAGCTTGTTAGGGTTCAGGGGCACTGAAGCTTTCTTT.

This clone appeared a single time. The chain combines TRBV5-1 with TRBJ2-5; D ambiguous. The CDR3 loop spans 14 amino acids. The V and J ends lost 0 bases and 5 bases respectively, with 11 bases between them. Germline CDR1 reads SGHRS; CDR2 reads YFSETQ. The CDR3 DNA is TGCGCCAGCAGCTTGGGTGGGTTACGGGAGACCCAGTACTTC. It encodes CASSLGGLRETQYF.

This clone is categorized as medium-sized. The chain is built from TRBV3-1 (or the pseudogene TRBV3-2) and TRBJ2-1; 8 bases are shared with TRBD2. CDR3 length equals 15 residues. V lost 6 bases to trimming and J lost 3 bases; unmatched junction nucleotides: 7. Germline assignment: CDR1 LGHDT and CDR2 YNNKEL (reference sequence). The CDR3 nucleotides read TGTGCCAGCAGAACTGGGACTAGTAGCTACAATGAGCAGTTCTTC. This codes for CASRTGTSSYNEQFF.

This clone turned up a few times. The chain carries TRBV6-2 or TRBV6-3 and TRBJ1-5; D is uncertain. The germline V gene has CDR1 MNHEY and CDR2 SVGEGT. The CDR3 sequence is 14 residues long. Trimming removed 5 bases from V and 6 bases from J, with 14 bases in between. CDR3 sequence (DNA): TGTGCCAGCAGTGCCCTGGGGAGGACTCAGCCCCAGCATTTT. Translating gives CASSALGRTQPQHF.

In its sample, this clone was seen once. The J gene is TRBJ1-1, the V gene TRBV5-1; no clear D. Deletions cut 0 bases from V and 5 bases from J, with 11 bases between. The CDR3 covers 14 residues. CDR1 and CDR2 (germline): SGHRS, YFSETQ. The CDR3: CASSLARQSTEAFF. CDR3 DNA: TGCGCCAGCAGCTTGGCCCGGCAATCGACTGAAGCTTTCTTT. The full variable domain, rest sourced from reference TRBV5-1 and TRBJ1-1, is KAGVTQTPRYLIKTRGQQVTLSCSPISGHRSVSWYQQTPGQGLQFLFEYFSETQRNKGNFPGRFSGRQFSNSRSEMNVSTLELGDSALYLCASSLARQSTEAFFGQGTRLTVV.

The J gene is TRBJ1-1, the V gene TRBV12-5; the D is unclear. Trimming removed 0 bases at V and 1 base at J, with 12 bases between. The length of the CDR3 is 16 residues. The germline V gene has CDR1 LGHNT and CDR2 FRNRAP. The CDR3 DNA reads as TGTGCTAGTGGTTTGGTACTAGGACCTAGGAACACTGAAGCTTTCTTT. It translates to CASGLVLGPRNTEAFF.

The CDR3 protein is CASSLDGPWRGYTF. The DNA for the CDR3 is TGTGCCAGCAGCTTAGACGGGCCCTGGAGGGGCTACACCTTC. This chain uses TRBV11-2 with TRBJ1-2, with D unresolved. CDR3 length: 14 amino acids. Germline lookup yields CDR1 SGHAT and CDR2 FQNNGV. V was pared by 0 bases and J by 8 bases, with 13 bases between.